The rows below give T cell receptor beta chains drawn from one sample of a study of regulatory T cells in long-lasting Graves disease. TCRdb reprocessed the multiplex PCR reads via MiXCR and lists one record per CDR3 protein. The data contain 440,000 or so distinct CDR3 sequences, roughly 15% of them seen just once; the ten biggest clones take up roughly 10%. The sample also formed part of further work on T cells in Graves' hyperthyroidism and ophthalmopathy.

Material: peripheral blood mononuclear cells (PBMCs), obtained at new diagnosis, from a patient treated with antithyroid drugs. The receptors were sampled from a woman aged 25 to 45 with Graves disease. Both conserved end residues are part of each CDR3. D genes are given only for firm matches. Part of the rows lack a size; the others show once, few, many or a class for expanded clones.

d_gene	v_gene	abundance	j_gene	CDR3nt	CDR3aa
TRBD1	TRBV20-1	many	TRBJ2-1	TGCAGTGCTAGAGATCTGAACAGGGGGAACAATGAGCAGTTCTTC	CSARDLNRGNNEQFF
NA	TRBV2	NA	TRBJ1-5	TGTGCCACCGCCAGGGCCGCGGCCCAGCCCCAGCATTTT	CATARAAAQPQHF
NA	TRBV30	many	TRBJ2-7	TGTGCCTGGAGTGTACACTCACGTGCTTACGAGCAGTACTTC	CAWSVHSRAYEQYF
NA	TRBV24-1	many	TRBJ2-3	TGTGCCACCAGTGAGGTAGAAGATACGCAGTATTTT	CATSEVEDTQYF
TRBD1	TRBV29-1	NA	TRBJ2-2	TGCAGCGTCGGGACAGAGTCAGTCACCGGGGAACTGTTTTTT	CSVGTESVTGELFF
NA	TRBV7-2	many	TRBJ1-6	TGTGCCAGCAGCCGGACCGGACGGACGAATTCACCCCTCCACTTT	CASSRTGRTNSPLHF
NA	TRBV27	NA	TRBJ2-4	TGTGCCAGCAGTTCACCGGTAGCCAAAAACATTCAGTACTTC	CASSSPVAKNIQYF
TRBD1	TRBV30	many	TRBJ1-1	TGTGCCTGGAGTGTACAGGGGAACCCTGAAGCTTTCTTT	CAWSVQGNPEAFF
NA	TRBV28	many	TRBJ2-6	TGTGCCAGCAGCCCCGACGGGATCTCTGGGGCCAACGTCCTGACTTTC	CASSPDGISGANVLTF
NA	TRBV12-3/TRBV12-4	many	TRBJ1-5	TGTGCCAGCAGTTGGGAGCATAATCAGCCCCAGCATTTT	CASSWEHNQPQHF
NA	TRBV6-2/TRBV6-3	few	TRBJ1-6	TGTGCCAGCAGTTACCTTGCCTATTCTCGTGGGTCACCCCTCCACTTT	CASSYLAYSRGSPLHF